This T cell receptor beta chain was captured in a study of spatial heterogeneity in lung cancer. Study in general: The study consistently detected more beta-chain than alpha-chain sequences. Matched bulk RNA-seq yielded a T cell transcriptional module score. Counts of TCR transcripts in tumor regions correlated strongly with that score.

Using its own MiXCR run on the 5' RACE reads, TCRdb lists one record per CDR3 protein. The sample contains about 1,500 distinct CDR3 sequences, roughly 5.2% of which appear only once. This clonotype ranks as medium-sized. Antigen specificity is unknown. V was trimmed by 2 bases and J by 11 bases, leaving 21 bases between them. From germline, CDR1 is SGHVT and CDR2 SQSDAQ. The CDR3 length is 15 residues. Study-level findings and limits: Tumor mutation counts were tracked by expanded intratumoral alpha and beta TCR counts.

The sample's time point: sample taken at primary tumor resection. The TCR originated in a male donor with early-stage non-small cell lung cancer. The sequencing used lung tumor tissue, collected at surgery. V gene TRBV7-4 combines with J gene TRBJ2-5; a possible D gene is TRBD1 (5 bases). The CDR3: CASSLSSVGPTAQYF. DNA of the CDR3: TGTGCCAGCAGCTTAAGTTCCGTGGGGCCGACGGCGCAGTACTTC.